This is a list of T cell receptor beta chains from one sample in a study of blood T cell repertoires in COVID-19. Sequencing was performed with immunoSEQ multiplex PCR; in TCRdb, only in-frame clones are kept and a portion is missing. The sample yields roughly 76,000 clones, around 75% seen once. The sequenced material came from peripheral blood. These receptor sequences come from a man aged 70-80 years with acute or convalescent COVID-19. Both conserved end residues are part of each CDR3. The order of the fields is clone size, J gene, D gene, CDR3 length, V gene, CDR3 protein, CDR3 DNA. D genes are given only for firm matches. A clone size is listed for some rows: how often the clone was seen (once, few, many), or a class if it is expanded.

clone size: NA; J gene: TRBJ2-5; D gene: TRBD2; CDR3 length: 15; V gene: TRBV10-3; CDR3 protein: CAISEGLAGTETQYF; CDR3 DNA: TGTGCCATCAGTGAGGGACTAGCGGGAACCGAGACCCAGTACTTC
clone size: many; J gene: TRBJ2-1; D gene: TRBD2; CDR3 length: 22; V gene: TRBV28; CDR3 protein: CASTTLISGTSSRKGSYNEQFF; CDR3 DNA: TGTGCCAGCACTACACTAATCTCCGGGACTAGCTCACGTAAGGGCTCCTACAATGAGCAGTTCTTC
clone size: few; J gene: TRBJ1-5; D gene: NA; CDR3 length: 14; V gene: TRBV2; CDR3 protein: CASKRQANNQPQHF; CDR3 DNA: TGTGCCAGCAAACGACAGGCAAACAATCAGCCCCAGCATTTT
clone size: NA; J gene: TRBJ2-1; D gene: TRBD2; CDR3 length: 15; V gene: TRBV5-4; CDR3 protein: CASTSSGSSYNEQFF; CDR3 DNA: TGTGCCAGCACTAGTAGCGGGAGCTCCTACAATGAGCAGTTCTTC
clone size: NA; J gene: TRBJ1-4; D gene: NA; CDR3 length: 13; V gene: TRBV28; CDR3 protein: CASSLTWGEKLFF; CDR3 DNA: TGTGCCAGCAGTTTAACCTGGGGCGAAAAACTGTTTTTT
clone size: NA; J gene: TRBJ1-1; D gene: TRBD1; CDR3 length: 16; V gene: TRBV27; CDR3 protein: CASSTGTGGTYTEAFF; CDR3 DNA: TGTGCCAGCAGTACCGGGACAGGGGGGACCTACACTGAAGCTTTCTTT
clone size: NA; J gene: TRBJ1-1; D gene: TRBD1; CDR3 length: 14; V gene: TRBV29-1; CDR3 protein: CSVPGGTGGTEAFF; CDR3 DNA: TGCAGCGTTCCTGGAGGTACAGGGGGCACTGAAGCTTTCTTT
clone size: NA; J gene: TRBJ1-3; D gene: NA; CDR3 length: 16; V gene: TRBV9; CDR3 protein: CASSPLPGGERNTIYF; CDR3 DNA: TGTGCCAGCAGCCCCCTTCCTGGGGGGGAACGAAACACCATATATTTT
clone size: NA; J gene: TRBJ2-3; D gene: TRBD2; CDR3 length: 15; V gene: TRBV9; CDR3 protein: CASRRLAGGTDTQYF; CDR3 DNA: TGTGCCAGCAGAAGACTAGCGGGAGGCACAGATACGCAGTATTTT
clone size: NA; J gene: TRBJ1-2; D gene: TRBD1; CDR3 length: 13; V gene: TRBV16; CDR3 protein: CASSRGQGHGYTF; CDR3 DNA: TGTGCCAGCAGCCGTGGACAGGGCCATGGCTACACCTTC
clone size: NA; J gene: TRBJ1-5; D gene: NA; CDR3 length: 15; V gene: TRBV19; CDR3 protein: CASSTHDNSNQPQHF; CDR3 DNA: TGTGCCAGTAGTACCCATGACAATAGCAATCAGCCCCAGCATTTT
clone size: NA; J gene: TRBJ2-3; D gene: TRBD2; CDR3 length: 16; V gene: TRBV10-3; CDR3 protein: CAISPWTSGRSDTQYF; CDR3 DNA: TGTGCCATCAGCCCTTGGACTAGCGGGAGATCAGATACGCAGTATTTT
clone size: NA; J gene: TRBJ2-6; D gene: NA; CDR3 length: 17; V gene: TRBV5-1; CDR3 protein: CASSSGSTSAGANVLTF; CDR3 DNA: TGCGCCAGCTCGTCCGGGTCTACCTCCGCTGGGGCCAACGTCCTGACTTTC
clone size: few; J gene: TRBJ1-5; D gene: TRBD1; CDR3 length: 15; V gene: TRBV3-1/TRBV3-2; CDR3 protein: CASSHGTGNNQPQHF; CDR3 DNA: TGTGCCAGCAGCCACGGGACAGGGAACAATCAGCCCCAGCATTTT
clone size: few; J gene: TRBJ2-1; D gene: TRBD2; CDR3 length: 20; V gene: TRBV28; CDR3 protein: CASTHGEGGTWDSLYNEQFF; CDR3 DNA: TGTGCCAGCACCCATGGGGAGGGTGGGACTTGGGACTCACTTTACAATGAGCAGTTCTTC
clone size: NA; J gene: TRBJ2-6; D gene: NA; CDR3 length: 20; V gene: TRBV19; CDR3 protein: CASISTGTRYFISGANVLTF; CDR3 DNA: TGTGCCAGTATCAGTACCGGGACACGGTACTTTATCTCTGGGGCCAACGTCCTGACTTTC
clone size: NA; J gene: TRBJ2-1; D gene: NA; CDR3 length: 15; V gene: TRBV21-1; CDR3 protein: CASSNPGKRHNEQFF; CDR3 DNA: TGTGCCAGCAGCAACCCCGGGAAGAGGCATAATGAGCAGTTCTTC
clone size: NA; J gene: TRBJ1-6; D gene: NA; CDR3 length: 13; V gene: TRBV2; CDR3 protein: CASIGVQLTPLHF; CDR3 DNA: TGTGCCAGCATAGGGGTCCAACTGACACCCCTCCACTTT
clone size: NA; J gene: TRBJ2-5; D gene: TRBD1; CDR3 length: 15; V gene: TRBV15; CDR3 protein: CATSRERGGVETQYF; CDR3 DNA: TGTGCCACCAGCAGAGAACGAGGGGGCGTAGAGACCCAGTACTTC
clone size: NA; J gene: TRBJ1-5; D gene: TRBD1; CDR3 length: 15; V gene: TRBV5-6; CDR3 protein: CASSLYRGVSQPQHF; CDR3 DNA: TGTGCCAGCAGCTTGTACAGGGGAGTAAGTCAGCCCCAGCATTTT
clone size: NA; J gene: TRBJ2-7; D gene: TRBD1; CDR3 length: 13; V gene: TRBV19; CDR3 protein: CASSFGQGYEQYF; CDR3 DNA: TGTGCCAGTAGTTTCGGACAGGGGTACGAGCAGTACTTC
clone size: NA; J gene: TRBJ1-3; D gene: NA; CDR3 length: 15; V gene: TRBV7-6; CDR3 protein: CASSLGGSSGNTIYF; CDR3 DNA: TGTGCCAGCAGCTTAGGCGGCAGCTCTGGAAACACCATATATTTT
clone size: NA; J gene: TRBJ2-2; D gene: TRBD1; CDR3 length: 17; V gene: TRBV28; CDR3 protein: CASRTGQGPGGTGELFF; CDR3 DNA: TGTGCCAGCAGGACGGGACAGGGCCCTGGGGGCACCGGGGAGCTGTTTTTT
clone size: NA; J gene: TRBJ1-3; D gene: NA; CDR3 length: 13; V gene: TRBV11-2; CDR3 protein: CASSLVHGNTIYF; CDR3 DNA: TGTGCCAGCAGCTTAGTCCATGGAAACACCATATATTTT
clone size: NA; J gene: TRBJ1-2; D gene: NA; CDR3 length: 15; V gene: TRBV9; CDR3 protein: CASSDRQDANYGYTF; CDR3 DNA: TGTGCCAGCAGCGACCGACAGGACGCTAACTATGGCTACACCTTC
clone size: NA; J gene: TRBJ2-3; D gene: NA; CDR3 length: 15; V gene: TRBV24-1; CDR3 protein: CATSTRREGTDTQYF; CDR3 DNA: TGTGCCACCAGTACCCGGCGGGAAGGCACAGATACGCAGTATTTT
clone size: NA; J gene: TRBJ2-7; D gene: TRBD2; CDR3 length: 16; V gene: TRBV7-9; CDR3 protein: CASSPGSSGFLYEQYF; CDR3 DNA: TGTGCCAGCAGCCCTGGGAGTAGCGGGTTTCTCTACGAGCAGTACTTC
clone size: NA; J gene: TRBJ2-7; D gene: TRBD1; CDR3 length: 15; V gene: TRBV2; CDR3 protein: CARQGRDRAGDEQYF; CDR3 DNA: TGTGCCAGACAGGGGCGGGACAGGGCGGGCGACGAGCAGTACTTC
clone size: NA; J gene: TRBJ2-6; D gene: NA; CDR3 length: 18; V gene: TRBV7-8; CDR3 protein: CASSLYDRTFSGANVLTF; CDR3 DNA: TGTGCCAGCAGCTTATACGACAGGACCTTCTCTGGGGCCAACGTCCTGACTTTC
clone size: few; J gene: TRBJ2-7; D gene: TRBD1; CDR3 length: 14; V gene: TRBV6-5; CDR3 protein: CASSYRDSFYEQYF; CDR3 DNA: TGTGCCAGCAGTTACCGGGACAGCTTCTACGAGCAGTACTTC
clone size: NA; J gene: TRBJ2-7; D gene: NA; CDR3 length: 15; V gene: TRBV4-1; CDR3 protein: CASSQDRLASYEQYF; CDR3 DNA: TGCGCCAGCAGCCAAGATAGGCTAGCAAGCTACGAGCAGTACTTC
clone size: few; J gene: TRBJ1-1; D gene: NA; CDR3 length: 14; V gene: TRBV11-2; CDR3 protein: CASSLDQVNTEAFF; CDR3 DNA: TGTGCCAGCAGCTTAGATCAGGTGAACACTGAAGCTTTCTTT
clone size: few; J gene: TRBJ1-6; D gene: NA; CDR3 length: 14; V gene: TRBV2; CDR3 protein: CASSGGGVSSPLHF; CDR3 DNA: TGTGCCAGCAGTGGGGGAGGGGTCAGTTCACCCCTCCACTTT
clone size: few; J gene: TRBJ2-2; D gene: NA; CDR3 length: 16; V gene: TRBV7-8; CDR3 protein: CATARVGRGSTGELFF; CDR3 DNA: TGTGCCACCGCCCGAGTGGGCCGGGGTAGCACCGGGGAGCTGTTTTTT
clone size: NA; J gene: TRBJ2-7; D gene: TRBD1; CDR3 length: 15; V gene: TRBV29-1; CDR3 protein: CSANSGTGGERVQYF; CDR3 DNA: TGCAGCGCCAACTCCGGGACAGGGGGCGAGCGGGTGCAGTACTTC
clone size: NA; J gene: TRBJ2-1; D gene: TRBD2; CDR3 length: 22; V gene: TRBV4-1; CDR3 protein: CASSQDIGVGLAGRGRYNEQFF; CDR3 DNA: TGCGCCAGCAGCCAAGATATCGGGGTCGGACTAGCGGGCCGAGGGAGGTACAATGAGCAGTTCTTC
clone size: NA; J gene: TRBJ2-7; D gene: NA; CDR3 length: 15; V gene: TRBV10-2; CDR3 protein: CASRKGEGSSYEQYF; CDR3 DNA: TGCGCCAGCAGAAAAGGGGAAGGAAGCTCCTACGAGCAGTACTTC
clone size: NA; J gene: TRBJ2-7; D gene: NA; CDR3 length: 13; V gene: TRBV27; CDR3 protein: CASSLQGSYEQYF; CDR3 DNA: TGTGCCAGCAGTTTACAGGGGTCCTACGAGCAGTACTTC
clone size: NA; J gene: TRBJ2-7; D gene: NA; CDR3 length: 15; V gene: TRBV6-1; CDR3 protein: CASSEAYSGPYEQYF; CDR3 DNA: TGTGCCAGCAGTGAAGCATATTCAGGGCCCTACGAGCAGTACTTC
clone size: NA; J gene: TRBJ1-6; D gene: NA; CDR3 length: 17; V gene: TRBV28; CDR3 protein: CASSSRHQARRDSPLHF; CDR3 DNA: TGTGCCAGCAGTTCCCGCCACCAGGCGAGGAGGGATTCACCCCTCCACTTT
clone size: NA; J gene: TRBJ2-7; D gene: TRBD2; CDR3 length: 14; V gene: TRBV27; CDR3 protein: CASSLAGGDYEQYF; CDR3 DNA: TGTGCCAGCAGTTTAGCGGGAGGGGACTACGAGCAGTACTTC
clone size: NA; J gene: TRBJ2-3; D gene: TRBD1; CDR3 length: 15; V gene: TRBV11-1; CDR3 protein: CASSPGTGVTDTQYF; CDR3 DNA: TGTGCCAGCAGTCCGGGGACAGGGGTGACAGATACGCAGTATTTT
clone size: few; J gene: TRBJ1-5; D gene: TRBD1; CDR3 length: 14; V gene: TRBV10-2; CDR3 protein: CASNLQGADQPQHF; CDR3 DNA: TGCGCCAGCAACCTACAGGGGGCGGATCAGCCCCAGCATTTT
clone size: NA; J gene: TRBJ2-7; D gene: TRBD2; CDR3 length: 15; V gene: TRBV28; CDR3 protein: CASTSLGGGSYEQYF; CDR3 DNA: TGTGCCAGCACCTCCCTTGGGGGGGGATCCTACGAGCAGTACTTC
clone size: NA; J gene: TRBJ2-5; D gene: TRBD2; CDR3 length: 19; V gene: TRBV7-2; CDR3 protein: CASSPLGVGAGGVQETQYF; CDR3 DNA: TGTGCCAGCAGCCCCCTTGGGGTTGGCGCGGGAGGGGTTCAAGAGACCCAGTACTTC
clone size: NA; J gene: TRBJ2-1; D gene: TRBD2; CDR3 length: 16; V gene: TRBV4-3; CDR3 protein: CASSQDFGTTYNEQFF; CDR3 DNA: TGCGCCAGCAGCCAAGATTTTGGGACTACCTACAATGAGCAGTTCTTC
clone size: NA; J gene: TRBJ2-1; D gene: TRBD2; CDR3 length: 14; V gene: TRBV14; CDR3 protein: CASSQAGGPYEQFF; CDR3 DNA: TGTGCCAGCAGCCAAGCGGGAGGGCCGTATGAGCAGTTCTTC
clone size: few; J gene: TRBJ2-7; D gene: NA; CDR3 length: 11; V gene: TRBV14; CDR3 protein: CASSLEAEQYF; CDR3 DNA: TGTGCCAGCAGCCTGGAGGCCGAGCAGTACTTC
clone size: NA; J gene: TRBJ2-2; D gene: TRBD2; CDR3 length: 16; V gene: TRBV7-9; CDR3 protein: CASSRPSGGVAGELFF; CDR3 DNA: TGTGCCAGCAGCCGCCCTAGCGGGGGAGTAGCCGGGGAGCTGTTTTTT
clone size: NA; J gene: TRBJ2-3; D gene: NA; CDR3 length: 18; V gene: TRBV21-1; CDR3 protein: CASSKTSGTHQGTDTQYF; CDR3 DNA: TGTGCCAGCAGCAAGACTAGCGGGACTCACCAAGGCACAGATACGCAGTATTTT
clone size: NA; J gene: TRBJ2-2; D gene: NA; CDR3 length: 14; V gene: TRBV15; CDR3 protein: CATSPIRGTGELFF; CDR3 DNA: TGTGCCACCAGCCCGATCAGGGGAACCGGGGAGCTGTTTTTT
clone size: NA; J gene: TRBJ2-6; D gene: NA; CDR3 length: 15; V gene: TRBV5-4; CDR3 protein: CASSFPFSGANVLTF; CDR3 DNA: TGTGCCAGCAGCTTTCCCTTCTCTGGGGCCAACGTCCTGACTTTC
clone size: NA; J gene: TRBJ2-2; D gene: TRBD1; CDR3 length: 16; V gene: TRBV5-5; CDR3 protein: CASSFETGGNTGELFF; CDR3 DNA: TGTGCCAGCAGCTTCGAGACAGGGGGAAACACCGGGGAGCTGTTTTTT
clone size: NA; J gene: TRBJ2-5; D gene: NA; CDR3 length: 13; V gene: TRBV3-1/TRBV3-2; CDR3 protein: CASGGRNQETQYF; CDR3 DNA: TGTGCCAGCGGTGGGCGCAACCAAGAGACCCAGTACTTC
clone size: NA; J gene: TRBJ1-2; D gene: TRBD1; CDR3 length: 16; V gene: TRBV28; CDR3 protein: CASSFPPPEGAGGYTF; CDR3 DNA: TGTGCCAGCAGTTTCCCCCCACCGGAGGGGGCTGGGGGCTACACCTTC
clone size: NA; J gene: TRBJ1-1; D gene: NA; CDR3 length: 14; V gene: TRBV28; CDR3 protein: CASRRGSANTEAFF; CDR3 DNA: TGTGCCAGCAGGAGAGGGTCGGCGAACACTGAAGCTTTCTTT
clone size: NA; J gene: TRBJ1-1; D gene: NA; CDR3 length: 17; V gene: TRBV28; CDR3 protein: CASSLGGATGLNTEAFF; CDR3 DNA: TGTGCCAGCAGTTTGGGAGGGGCGACGGGCTTGAACACTGAAGCTTTCTTT
clone size: NA; J gene: TRBJ2-3; D gene: NA; CDR3 length: 12; V gene: TRBV3-1/TRBV3-2; CDR3 protein: CASSQGSYTQYF; CDR3 DNA: TGTGCCAGCAGCCAAGGTTCTTATACGCAGTATTTT
clone size: NA; J gene: TRBJ2-3; D gene: NA; CDR3 length: 16; V gene: TRBV10-3; CDR3 protein: CAISESFARGADTQYF; CDR3 DNA: TGTGCCATCAGTGAGTCCTTTGCCAGGGGGGCAGATACGCAGTATTTT